This T cell receptor (beta chain) derives from a study of cytomegalovirus exposure and HLA in healthy donors. Across the study: Unique TCRs from HLA-typed donors, 70 million to 100 million of them, were held in an early data release.

The CDR3 runs to 14 residues. J lost 2 bases, V lost 9 bases, and 9 bases had no gene match. The germline gives CDR1 MNHEY, CDR2 SMNVEV (reference sequence). This clone was counted only a few times. What it recognizes is unknown. The PCR used 60 Vbeta and 13 Jbeta primers. Original analysis: A later analysis tallied tens of millions of unique TCR beta chains, about 11 million of them shared. The table came from immunoSEQ multiplex PCR; TCRdb's copy has only in-frame clones and leaves some out. Clone size and V and J calls were adopted from that table, with D and trimming inferred from the DNA. The sample includes more than 100,000 clones, 72% of them seen just once. Study-level findings and limits: Most subjects had HLA-A and HLA-B alleles reportedly predicted accurately by TCR beta sequences.

This clonotype was obtained from a man aged 50 to 59 in good health and CMV-seropositive. The sample consisted of PBMCs. This chain joins TRBV27 and TRBJ2-7; 8 nucleotides agree with TRBD1. The CDR3 sequence: CARRPDRATYEQYF. Written as DNA, the CDR3 is TGTGCCAGGAGGCCGGACAGGGCCACCTACGAGCAGTACTTC.